Below are 31 T cell receptor beta chains sequenced from a single sample in a study of T cells after yellow fever vaccination. Via MiXCR, TCRdb re-called the 5' RACE reads, giving one row per CDR3 protein. The data show roughly 400,000 distinct CDR3 sequences, 15% to 20% seen once. Source: PBMCs, taken before the yellow fever booster vaccination. The receptors derive from a man aged 18 to 30 who received the YFV17D yellow fever vaccine.

V usage is TRBV4-2 and J usage is TRBJ2-1; 8 bases match TRBD2. V trimming: 3 bases; J trimming: 4 bases; junction bases outside the gene matches: 8. This CDR3 spans 16 amino acids. Germline CDR1 and CDR2: LGHNA and YNFKEQ. CDR3 sequence reads: CASSHPGRGAYNEQFF. Here the CDR3 DNA reads TGTGCCAGCAGCCACCCTGGGCGGGGGGCTTACAATGAGCAGTTCTTC.

The DNA of the CDR3 is TGTGCCAGCAGGGCGACAGGGACCCGGGATACGCAGTATTTT. Translation: CASRATGTRDTQYF. The chain carries TRBV7-9 and TRBJ2-3; 7 bases match TRBD1. Germline loops: CDR1 SEHNR, CDR2 FQNEAQ (reference sequence). Trimming removed 6 bases from V and 6 bases from J; junction bases left unmatched: 9. This CDR3 spans 14 amino acids.

A few counts support this clonotype. The chain carries TRBV6-5 and TRBJ2-6; no clear D. The germline gives CDR1 MNHEY, CDR2 SVGAGI. The CDR3 consists of 15 residues. With 5 bases removed from V and 1 base from J, the gap between germline ends came to 9 bases. CDR3 coding DNA: TGTGCCAGCAGTCTTCAGGAATCTGGGGCCAACGTCCTGACTTTC. It specifies CASSLQESGANVLTF.

In its sample, this clonotype was seen a few times. The chain combines TRBV5-4 with TRBJ2-7; a weak D match, TRBD1 (5 bases). This CDR3 contains 12 residues. Germline CDR1 SGHNT, CDR2 YYREEE (reference sequence). Trimming cost V 4 bases and J 7 bases, with 12 bases left between them. In DNA form, the CDR3 reads TGTGCCAGCAGCCAGGACACGAGGGAGCAGTACTTC. Translation: CASSQDTREQYF.

This clonotype was seen only a few times. V is TRBV7-9 and J is TRBJ1-1; no definite D call. Germline assignment: CDR1 SEHNR and CDR2 FQNEAQ (reference sequence). This CDR3 region has 13 residues. V lost 3 bases and J lost 3, with 8 bases in between. The DNA of the CDR3 is TGTGCCAGCAGCTTGTCGGCTTACACTGAAGCTTTCTTT. Translated: CASSLSAYTEAFF.

This clonotype was observed a handful of times. CDR3 region: CASSFGTEVEAFF. The CDR3 bases are TGTGCCAGCAGCTTCGGGACAGAGGTTGAAGCTTTCTTT. The gene calls are TRBV5-4 and TRBJ1-1; 7 bases match TRBD1. Germline loops: CDR1 SGHNT, CDR2 YYREEE (reference sequence). The CDR3 extends over 13 amino acids. V gave up 2 bases and J gave up 7 bases; unmatched junction bases: 5.

This clonotype was counted many times. The V gene is TRBV20-1, the J gene TRBJ1-4; the D is unclear. The germline V and J ends were trimmed by 0 bases and 4 bases, with 18 bases remaining between them. The germline V gene encodes CDR1 DFQATT and CDR2 SNEGSKA (reference sequence). This CDR3 comprises 17 residues. In DNA form, the CDR3 reads TGCAGTGCTAGAGATGTATGGGCGGCGGAGCTTAATGAAAAACTGTTTTTT. The encoded protein is CSARDVWAAELNEKLFF.

This clonotype was found a few times. The chain combines TRBV4-1 with TRBJ2-7, with D hard to call. CDR3 size: 15 residues. Trimming cost V 3 bases and J 6 bases, with 18 bases left between them. Per germline, CDR1 MGHRA and CDR2 YSYEKL. In DNA, the CDR3 is TGCGCCAGCAGCCAGGCTCAAACGGCCCCCTTCGAGCAGTACTTC. Translated, it gives CASSQAQTAPFEQYF.

This clonotype was observed a few times. The CDR3 sequence is CAISPDRYYEQYV. The CDR3, as DNA: TGTGCCATCAGCCCAGACAGGTACTACGAGCAGTACGTC. V and J are TRBV10-3 and TRBJ2-7, with a possible D match to TRBD1 (6 bases). Trimming removed 6 bases at V and 3 bases at J, with 12 bases between. The germline gives CDR1 ENHRY, CDR2 SYGVKD. The CDR3 totals 13 residues.

The genes are TRBV6-2 or TRBV6-3 and TRBJ1-2; 7 bases are shared with TRBD1. The CDR3 extends over 17 amino acids. Trimming took 2 bases from V and 8 from J; bases not matched to a gene: 17. Germline values: CDR1 MNHEY, CDR2 SVGEGT. Here the CDR3 DNA reads TGTGCCAGCAGTTACCAAAGGGGGCAGATTTTTGGGGGAGGCTACACCTTC. It yields the protein CASSYQRGQIFGGGYTF.

In its sample, this clonotype was seen a few times. V usage is TRBV20-1 and J usage is TRBJ1-2, with D perhaps TRBD1 (5 bases). CDR1 and CDR2 from the germline V gene are DFQATT and SNEGSKA (reference sequence). CDR3 size: 14 residues. Trimming shortened V by 2 bases and J by 4 bases, and 14 bases separated the two germline ends. CDR3: CSARIPRDRYGYTF. The CDR3 bases are TGCAGTGCTAGAATCCCACGGGACCGCTATGGCTACACCTTC.

The chain joins TRBV14 to TRBJ2-7; TRBD2 is a possible D gene (6 bases). This CDR3 spans 15 amino acids. Germline values: CDR1 SGHDN, CDR2 FVKESK. Trimming removed 1 base from V and 2 bases from J, with 12 bases in between. The CDR3 sequence is CASSQGWGTAYEQYV. The CDR3 bases are TGTGCCAGCAGCCAAGGTTGGGGGACTGCCTACGAGCAGTACGTC.

In its sample, this clonotype was seen a few times. The CDR3: CASSLTGLAGGGTQYF. As DNA, the CDR3 is TGTGCCAGCAGCTTAACCGGCCTAGCGGGGGGCGGTACGCAGTATTTT. This chain connects TRBV11-3 to TRBJ2-3, with 11 bases identical to TRBD2. The CDR3 loop spans 16 amino acids. Germline V gene data show CDR1 as SGHNT and CDR2 as YENEEA. V trimming: 2 bases; J trimming: 8 bases; junction bases outside the gene matches: 9. Together with reference TRBV11-3 and TRBJ2-3, the CDR3 gives the full variable domain: EAGVVQSPRYKIIEKKQPVAFWCNPISGHNTLYWYLQNLGQGPELLIRYENEEAVDDSQLPKDRFSAERLKGVDSTLKIQPAELGDSAVYLCASSLTGLAGGGTQYFGPGTRLTVL.

This sequence joins TRBV9 and TRBJ2-7; weak D call: TRBD1 (5 bases). V was shortened by 0 bases and J by 2 bases, with 12 bases between the two germline ends. CDR3 length: 15 amino acids. The germline V gene encodes CDR1 SGDLS and CDR2 YYNGEE. CDR3 sequence (DNA): TGTGCCAGCAGCGTAGAAAAAAAGGGGACCTACGAGCAGTACTTC. Translated, it gives CASSVEKKGTYEQYF. The variable domain in full, with the rest retrieved from reference TRBV9 and TRBJ2-7, is DSGVTQTPKHLITATGQRVTLRCSPRSGDLSVYWYQQSLDQGLQFLIQYYNGEERAKGNILERFSAQQFPDLHSELNLSSLELGDSALYFCASSVEKKGTYEQYFGPGTRLTVT.

The V call is TRBV4-3, the J call TRBJ2-1; D unresolved. Germline loops: CDR1 LGHNA, CDR2 YSLEER. The ends were cut back, 0 bases at V and 8 bases at J, with 8 bases in the middle. The CDR3 totals 13 residues. CDR3 amino acids: CASSQDREDEQFF. Here the CDR3 DNA reads TGCGCCAGCAGCCAAGACCGAGAGGATGAGCAGTTCTTC.

This clonotype was seen just once. The chain links TRBV19 to TRBJ2-4, with a weak D call TRBD2 (6 bases). CDR1 is LNHDA, CDR2 SQIVND, per germline (reference sequence). This CDR3 has 15 residues. Trimming pared 4 bases from V and 0 bases from J, leaving 10 bases between. DNA for the CDR3: TGTGCCAGTAGTACTGGAGGGGTAGCCAAAAACATTCAGTACTTC. It codes for CASSTGGVAKNIQYF. Full variable domain (missing parts from reference TRBV19 and TRBJ2-4): DGGITQSPKYLFRKEGQNVTLSCEQNLNHDAMYWYRQDPGQGLRLIYYSQIVNDFQKGDIAEGYSVSREKKESFPLTVTSAQKNPTAFYLCASSTGGVAKNIQYFGAGTRLSVL.

This clonotype occurred a few times. The J gene is TRBJ2-1, the V gene TRBV19; 12 nucleotides agree with TRBD1. Germline CDR1 is LNHDA and CDR2 is SQIVND (reference sequence). V lost 6 bases to trimming and J lost 0 bases; unmatched junction nucleotides: 9. This CDR3 has 18 residues. The CDR3 protein is CASSPGQGAIHSYNEQFF. The DNA of the CDR3 is TGTGCCAGTAGCCCGGGACAGGGGGCGATCCACTCCTACAATGAGCAGTTCTTC.

This clonotype was picked up a small number of times. The rearrangement links TRBV12-3 or TRBV12-4 to TRBJ1-2, with D possibly being TRBD1 (5 bases). This CDR3 has 15 amino acids. Trimming left V 4 bases short and J 1 base short, with 13 bases between. The CDR3 protein is CASSSPGRNNYGYTF. The CDR3 nucleotides are TGTGCCAGCAGTTCCCCGGGACGGAATAACTATGGCTACACCTTC.

The chain is built from TRBV12-3 or TRBV12-4 and TRBJ2-1; D ambiguous. The CDR3 consists of 15 residues. V was clipped by 4 bases and J by 5 bases, with 15 bases between them. The CDR3 DNA reads TGTGCCAGCAGTTCAAGCGAGTTAGGTAACAATGAGCAGTTCTTC. Amino acid sequence: CASSSSELGNNEQFF.

The chain combines TRBV7-4 with TRBJ2-7; the match to TRBD2 covers 8 bases. The CDR3 has 15 amino acids. Looked up from germline, CDR1 is SGHVT and CDR2 is SQSDAQ. The ends lost 5 bases at V and 4 bases at J; junction bases unmatched: 10. CDR3 amino acids: CASSPQVPSGYEQYV. As DNA, the CDR3 is TGTGCCAGCAGCCCGCAGGTCCCTAGCGGGTACGAGCAGTACGTC.

The rearrangement uses TRBV9 and TRBJ2-1; 8 bases map to TRBD2. The ends lost 4 bases at V and 9 bases at J; junction bases unmatched: 6. This CDR3 is 13 amino acids long. Germline V gives CDR1 SGDLS, CDR2 YYNGEE. DNA of the CDR3: TGTGCCAGCAGCATCGGGGGGGCGGGTGAGCAGTTCTTC. It yields the protein CASSIGGAGEQFF. The full variable domain, rest sourced from reference TRBV9 and TRBJ2-1, is DSGVTQTPKHLITATGQRVTLRCSPRSGDLSVYWYQQSLDQGLQFLIQYYNGEERAKGNILERFSAQQFPDLHSELNLSSLELGDSALYFCASSIGGAGEQFFGPGTRLTVL.

The rearrangement joins TRBV10-3 to TRBJ2-3; D possibly corresponds to TRBD1 (5 bases). Per germline, CDR1 ENHRY and CDR2 SYGVKD. The CDR3 loop spans 13 amino acids. Deletions cut 6 bases from V and 2 bases from J, with 9 bases between. The CDR3 is CAISRRDTDTQYF. The CDR3 DNA reads as TGTGCCATCAGCCGCAGGGACACAGATACGCAGTATTTT.

This chain uses TRBV27 with TRBJ2-5, with D unclear. Germline-derived CDR1 and CDR2 are MNHEY and SMNVEV (reference sequence). The CDR3 totals 14 residues. V dropped 0 bases and J dropped 5 bases, with 10 bases sitting between them. The CDR3 DNA follows: TGTGCCAGCAGTTTATCGATGGGCAGGGAGACCCAGTACTTC. Residues: CASSLSMGRETQYF.

The chain carries TRBV3-1 and TRBJ2-1; 8 bases match TRBD2. Trimming at V came to 0 bases and at J to 2 bases, leaving 6 bases not matched to a gene. From germline, CDR1 is LGHDT and CDR2 YNNKEL (reference sequence). This CDR3 contains 17 residues. CDR3 bases: TGTGCCAGCAGCCAAGATTGGAGAGCGGGGGCCTACAATGAGCAGTTCTTC. This encodes CASSQDWRAGAYNEQFF.

The chain carries TRBV11-2 and TRBJ1-5; D perhaps matches TRBD1 (5 bases). Trimming pared 6 bases from V and 7 bases from J, leaving 10 bases between. The length of the CDR3 is 12 residues. The germline gives CDR1 SGHAT, CDR2 FQNNGV. The CDR3: CASRQEHQPQHF. The CDR3 nucleotides are TGTGCCAGCAGACAGGAGCACCAGCCCCAGCATTTT.

The chain links TRBV20-1 to TRBJ1-1; TRBD1 is a possible D gene (5 bases). This CDR3 has 14 residues. Trimming left V 3 bases short and J 2 bases short, with 13 bases between. In germline, CDR1 is DFQATT, CDR2 SNEGSKA (reference sequence). The CDR3 DNA reads TGCAGTGCTAGTGATTGGGGGGGAAACACTGAAGCTTTCTTT. It codes for CSASDWGGNTEAFF.

This clonotype was seen a few times. The rearrangement uses TRBV20-1 and TRBJ1-1; no clear D gene. Germline CDR1 and CDR2: DFQATT and SNEGSKA (reference sequence). The CDR3 has 12 residues. V shed 0 bases and J shed 11 bases, with 13 bases lying between them. The CDR3 protein is CSARDSGRLAFF. The CDR3 nucleotides are TGCAGTGCTAGAGATTCGGGAAGGTTGGCTTTCTTT.

The J gene is TRBJ2-7, the V gene TRBV12-3 or TRBV12-4, with 7 nucleotides matching TRBD1. The length of the CDR3 is 15 residues. Trimming removed 7 bases from V and 4 bases from J; junction bases left unmatched: 13. The CDR3 here is CASTGPGTVVYEQYF. The CDR3 coding sequence is TGTGCCAGCACCGGACCCGGGACAGTCGTATACGAGCAGTACTTC.

At least ten counts were recorded for this clonotype. V and J are TRBV6-5 and TRBJ2-7, with no clear D. Germline CDR1 is MNHEY and CDR2 is SVGAGI. V lost 4 bases to trimming and J lost 0 bases, with 13 bases between them. This CDR3 is 15 amino acids long. The CDR3 DNA is TGTGCCAGCAGTTCGACTCCAGCCCTCTCCTACGAGCAGTACTTC. This codes for CASSSTPALSYEQYF.

The gene calls are TRBV20-1 and TRBJ2-7; 8 nucleotides line up with TRBD1. The germline CDR1 and CDR2 sequences are DFQATT and SNEGSKA (reference sequence). The CDR3 has 15 residues. V shed 4 bases, J shed 3 bases, and the junction held 11 bases outside the gene matches. The CDR3 sequence is CSATRQGQRIYEQYV. The CDR3 DNA follows: TGCAGTGCTACCCGACAGGGGCAGAGGATCTACGAGCAGTACGTC.

The chain uses TRBV20-1 and TRBJ2-3, with TRBD2 identical over 8 bases. J lost 5 bases, V lost 0 bases, and 7 bases had no gene match. This CDR3 region has 15 residues. The V gene's germline CDR1 is DFQATT and CDR2 SNEGSKA (reference sequence). The CDR3 sequence: CSARDRGLAGDTQYF. In DNA form, the CDR3 reads TGCAGTGCTAGAGATCGCGGACTAGCTGGAGATACGCAGTATTTT.